This T cell receptor beta chain was observed in a study of cytomegalovirus exposure and HLA in healthy donors. Study observations and caveats: Clonal expansion, a later analysis showed, was greater in HLA-associated TCR beta chains than in equally common others.

Details on this clone: Its antigen is not known.

The study ran its PCR with 60 Vbeta and 13 Jbeta primers. Produced via immunoSEQ multiplex PCR; TCRdb's table is partial and in-frame only. This sample has about 190,000 clones; roughly 82% occur once, and the top ten carry over 2.5%. Trimming left V 0 bases short and J 9 bases short, with 23 bases between. The CDR3 is 17 amino acids. The germline gives CDR1 KGHSH, CDR2 LQKENI. V is TRBV18 and J is TRBJ1-1; D is possibly TRBD1 (5 bases). The receptor comes from a woman aged 50 to 60 in good health and CMV-seropositive. The sequencing sample was made of PBMCs. DNA of the CDR3: TGTGCCAGCTCACCACCAACGGCAGGGCCTGTGACGTTGAAAGCTTTCTTT. Its protein product is CASSPPTAGPVTLKAFF. The whole variable domain, remainder taken from reference TRBV18 and TRBJ1-1, is NAGVMQNPRHLVRRRGQEARLRCSPMKGHSHVYWYRQLPEEGLKFMVYLQKENIIDESGMPKERFSAEFPKEGPSILRIQQVVRGDSAAYFCASSPPTAGPVTLKAFFGQGTRLTVV.